This TCR beta chain was documented in a study of cytomegalovirus exposure and HLA in healthy donors. Overall study findings and caveats: Researchers catalogued under 200 TCR beta chains as cytomegalovirus-associated. Despite most TCR sequences being rare, some public TCRs occurred in many donors.

Germline lookup yields CDR1 GTSNPN and CDR2 SVGIG (reference sequence). This CDR3 has 13 residues. The J segment lost 4 bases and the V segment lost 4 bases, leaving 5 bases of the junction unmatched. For this clone: Its antigen is not known. The conserved closing phenylalanine or tryptophan is absent in this CDR3, likely reflecting a read error.

60 Vbeta and 13 Jbeta primers were used in PCR. Profiled with immunoSEQ multiplex PCR; TCRdb holds only in-frame clones, not every one. Its table lists roughly 110,000 clones. The sequence came from a man under 40 in good health and CMV-seronegative. The specimen sequenced was PBMCs. The V call is TRBV30, the J call TRBJ1-2; the match to TRBD1 covers 8 bases. The CDR3 loop reads CAWNTDRGYGYTL. In DNA form, the CDR3 reads TGTGCCTGGAACACAGACAGGGGCTATGGCTACACCCTC.